The clone carrying this T cell receptor beta chain is termed medium-sized. Its antigen is not identified. The data are from a study of vaccination effects on CD4 cells after COVID-19. Losses at the gene ends were 5 bases for V and 8 bases for J; bases not matched to a gene: 4. Per the germline V gene, CDR1 is LGHDT and CDR2 is YNNKEL (reference sequence). The CDR3 totals 14 residues. Sequencing was performed with immunoSEQ multiplex PCR; in TCRdb, only in-frame clones are kept and a portion is missing. Here the sample spans approximately 13,000 clones, 72% being singletons. After expansion with viral peptide pools in the ViraFEST assay, antigen-specific CD4+ T cells were sequenced. Once cultured for about 9 days, the cells underwent separation to obtain CD4+ T cells. Vaccine administered to participants consisted of two doses of either BNT162b2 or mRNA-1273. With around 10 ug/ml peptides and 10 IU/ml IL-2, approximately 2.1 million PBMC per well were cultured. Cultures got half-medium changes with IL-2 on days 3 and 7.

V and J are TRBV3-1 (or the pseudogene TRBV3-2) and TRBJ2-2, with TRBD2 identical over 11 bases. This TCR was sampled from a human donor who received a COVID-19 vaccine. The sequences come from CD4+ T cells from PBMCs cultured with SARS-CoV-2 spike peptides, collected after COVID-19 vaccination. This CDR3 is CASSVAGGRGELFF. The CDR3 DNA reads TGTGCCAGCAGCGTAGCGGGAGGGCGAGGGGAGCTGTTTTTT.